This is a list of T cell receptor beta chains from one sample in a study of T cell responses to AZD1222 COVID-19 vaccine. Here immunoSEQ multiplex PCR was the method, and the copy in TCRdb shows in-frame clones only, minus some. The table lists some 170,000 clones, roughly 91% of them singletons, with 1.5% to 2% in the top ten. The sequences come from peripheral blood, collected on day 0 of AZD1222 vaccination. These receptors were taken from an adult in good health. The CDR3 runs from the conserved cysteine through the conserved F or W. The D gene is left open where the match is weak. The size of a clone is reported for some rows only, either as once, few or many, or as a class for expanded clones.

cdr3_length j_call v_call clone_size d_call cdr3_aa cdr3_nt
15 TRBJ1-6 TRBV7-9 . . CASSLSPGTNSPLHF TGTGCCAGCAGCTTATCGCCAGGGACAAATTCACCCCTCCACTTT
16 TRBJ1-5 TRBV2 . TRBD1 CASRSPDRTGNQPQHF TGTGCCAGCAGGTCCCCCGATAGGACAGGGAATCAGCCCCAGCATTTT
16 TRBJ1-2 TRBV5-1 . TRBD1 CASSAPGQGAPGGYTF TGCGCCAGCAGCGCACCGGGACAGGGGGCGCCGGGGGGCTACACCTTC
15 TRBJ2-5 TRBV5-4 . . CASRGGGGAQETQYF TGTGCCAGCAGAGGCGGTGGCGGGGCTCAAGAGACCCAGTACTTC
13 TRBJ1-4 TRBV18 . . CASSPSQGEKLFF TGTGCCAGCTCTCCTTCTCAAGGTGAAAAACTGTTTTTT
20 TRBJ2-6 TRBV28 once TRBD1 CASTRLVGQGVPSGANVLTF TGTGCCAGCACCCGACTTGTGGGACAGGGCGTTCCCTCTGGGGCCAACGTCCTGACTTTC
19 TRBJ2-3 TRBV30 . TRBD2 CAWGPGTSGGQTRRGTQYF TGTGCCTGGGGACCTGGGACTAGCGGGGGGCAAACGCGGCGCGGTACGCAGTATTTT
18 TRBJ2-1 TRBV5-1 . TRBD2 CASSLGLSGGGAMDEQFF TGCGCCAGCAGCTTGGGGCTGAGTGGCGGGGGGGCCATGGATGAGCAGTTCTTC
18 TRBJ2-7 TRBV14 . TRBD2 CASSLRLAGPDYSYEQYF TGTGCCAGCAGCCTAAGACTAGCGGGACCTGATTACTCCTACGAGCAGTACTTC
13 TRBJ1-1 TRBV19 . . CASSIVPDTEAFF TGTGCCAGTAGTATAGTCCCCGACACTGAAGCTTTCTTT
14 TRBJ1-1 TRBV9 . TRBD1 CASSSTGTASAAFF TGTGCCAGCAGTTCCACCGGGACAGCCAGTGCAGCTTTCTTT
14 TRBJ1-3 TRBV5-1 . . CASSSTDSGNTIYF TGCGCCAGCAGCTCGACAGACTCTGGAAACACCATATATTTT
16 TRBJ1-2 TRBV18 . . CASSPLSERGAWGYTF TGTGCCAGCTCACCACTCTCTGAACGGGGGGCCTGGGGCTACACCTTC
11 TRBJ2-5 TRBV6-2/TRBV6-3 many . CASSYGETQYF TGTGCCAGCAGTTACGGCGAGACCCAGTACTTC
17 TRBJ1-5 TRBV6-1 . . CASSEAMGRGGNQPQHF TGTGCCAGCAGTGAAGCGATGGGACGGGGAGGCAATCAGCCCCAGCATTTT
15 TRBJ2-3 TRBV11-1 . TRBD2 CASSLARGGTDTQYF TGTGCCAGCAGCTTAGCCCGGGGGGGCACAGATACGCAGTATTTT
15 TRBJ1-6 TRBV29-1 . . CSVLVGGGFDSPLHF TGCAGCGTCCTAGTAGGCGGCGGTTTTGATTCACCCCTCCACTTT
12 TRBJ2-1 TRBV28 . TRBD2 CASSSKRGGVFF TGTGCCAGCAGTTCCAAGCGGGGCGGGGTGTTCTTC
16 TRBJ2-1 TRBV5-1 . TRBD2 CASSPEGGRRYNEQFF TGCGCCAGCAGCCCGGAGGGCGGGAGACGGTACAATGAGCAGTTCTTC
12 TRBJ1-1 TRBV6-5 . . CASKAGHTEAFF TGTGCCAGCAAAGCCGGCCACACTGAAGCTTTCTTT
13 TRBJ1-1 TRBV29-1 . . CSVGGGSTTEAFF TGCAGCGTTGGTGGAGGGTCAACCACTGAAGCTTTCTTT
16 TRBJ1-1 TRBV6-6 . TRBD1 CATLPGRGQGDTEAFF TGTGCCACCTTACCGGGGAGGGGACAGGGTGACACTGAAGCTTTCTTT
15 TRBJ1-6 TRBV19 . . CASTSGSSYNSPLHF TGTGCCAGTACCAGCGGAAGCTCCTATAATTCACCCCTCCACTTT
15 TRBJ2-7 TRBV5-6 . . CASSLVGLGAYEQYF TGTGCCAGCAGCTTGGTAGGACTGGGGGCCTACGAGCAGTACTTC
13 TRBJ1-5 TRBV28 few . CASSGRVPQPQHF TGTGCCAGCAGTGGCAGGGTCCCTCAGCCCCAGCATTTT
17 TRBJ2-1 TRBV5-4 few TRBD2 CASSWVAGTSGNNEQFF TGTGCCAGCAGCTGGGTCGCCGGGACTAGCGGGAACAATGAGCAGTTCTTC
18 TRBJ1-1 TRBV3-1/TRBV3-2 . . CASSQAAGRGPSDTEAFF TGTGCCAGCAGCCAAGCAGCAGGCAGGGGACCCTCGGACACTGAAGCTTTCTTT
19 TRBJ1-6 TRBV18 . . CASSPGSFAITQNNSPLHF TGTGCCAGCTCACCAGGGAGTTTCGCCATAACGCAAAATAATTCACCCCTCCACTTT
13 TRBJ1-2 TRBV6-1 once TRBD1 CASSSGQGYGYTF TGTGCCAGCAGTTCAGGACAGGGCTATGGCTACACCTTC
15 TRBJ2-2 TRBV10-3 . . CAISDRGPNTGELFF TGTGCCATCAGTGATCGGGGCCCCAACACCGGGGAGCTGTTTTTT
11 TRBJ1-2 TRBV20-1 . . CSASPGNGYTF TGCAGTGCTAGCCCCGGGAACGGCTACACCTTC
14 TRBJ1-2 TRBV3-1/TRBV3-2 . TRBD1 CASSQSGGNYGYTF TGTGCCAGCAGCCAATCAGGGGGGAACTATGGCTACACCTTC
14 TRBJ1-2 TRBV6-5 . TRBD1 CASSPGGQNYGYTF TGTGCCAGCAGTCCAGGGGGCCAGAACTATGGCTACACCTTC
15 TRBJ2-7 TRBV18 . TRBD2 CASSPRLAGELEQYF TGTGCCAGCTCACCGAGACTAGCGGGAGAGCTCGAGCAGTACTTC
15 TRBJ2-5 TRBV11-2 . TRBD2 CASSLDRGDSETQYF TGTGCCAGCAGCTTAGATCGGGGGGACTCAGAGACCCAGTACTTC
18 TRBJ1-6 TRBV4-1 . . CASSQDQGTSSYNSPLHF TGCGCCAGCAGCCAAGATCAGGGAACCAGCTCCTATAATTCACCCCTCCACTTT
15 TRBJ2-1 TRBV5-1 . . CASSSEDRSYNEQFF TGCGCCAGCAGCTCAGAAGACCGATCCTACAATGAGCAGTTCTTC
16 TRBJ2-3 TRBV19 . . CASSDRSSDRTDTQYF TGTGCCAGTAGTGACCGTTCTAGCGACCGCACAGATACGCAGTATTTT
13 TRBJ1-3 TRBV6-5 . . CASRTAGGNTIYF TGTGCCAGTCGGACAGCAGGTGGAAACACCATATATTTT
11 TRBJ1-1 TRBV28 . . CASSFPTEAFF TGTGCCAGCAGTTTTCCTACTGAAGCTTTCTTT
15 TRBJ1-5 TRBV19 . . CASSRGYGGGQPQHF TGTGCCAGTAGTAGGGGTTATGGGGGTGGTCAGCCCCAGCATTTT
19 TRBJ2-6 TRBV7-3 . TRBD1 CASSLTGTGGTSGANVLTF TGTGCCAGCAGCTTAACGGGGACAGGGGGAACCTCTGGGGCCAACGTCCTGACTTTC
15 TRBJ2-3 TRBV2 . . CASSDTGAFPDTQYF TGTGCCAGCAGTGACACGGGAGCGTTCCCAGATACGCAGTATTTT
15 TRBJ2-3 TRBV29-1 . . CSANPGGISTDTQYF TGCAGCGCGAACCCCGGGGGCATTTCCACAGATACGCAGTATTTT
14 TRBJ2-7 TRBV19 . TRBD2 CASSDSGSWGEQYF TGTGCCAGTAGCGATAGCGGGAGTTGGGGCGAGCAGTACTTC
16 TRBJ2-7 TRBV6-5 . TRBD2 CASSYAPGLAGQGQYF TGTGCCAGCAGTTACGCGCCGGGACTAGCGGGCCAGGGGCAGTACTTC
14 TRBJ1-1 TRBV15 . . CATSGNRLNTEAFF TGTGCCACCAGCGGTAACAGATTGAACACTGAAGCTTTCTTT
15 TRBJ2-5 TRBV10-1 . TRBD2 CASSVLAGGQETQYF TGCGCCAGCAGTGTTTTAGCGGGGGGTCAAGAGACCCAGTACTTC